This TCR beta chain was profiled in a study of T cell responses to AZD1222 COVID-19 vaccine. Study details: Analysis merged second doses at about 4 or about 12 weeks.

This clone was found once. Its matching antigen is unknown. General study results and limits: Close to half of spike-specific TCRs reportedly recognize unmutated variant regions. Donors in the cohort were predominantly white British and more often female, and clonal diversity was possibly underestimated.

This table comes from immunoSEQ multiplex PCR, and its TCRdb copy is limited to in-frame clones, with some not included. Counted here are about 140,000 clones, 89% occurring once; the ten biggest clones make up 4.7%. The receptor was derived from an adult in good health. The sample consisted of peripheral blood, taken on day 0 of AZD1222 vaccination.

The CDR3 protein is CASSPTGGETQYF. CDR3 coding DNA: TGTGCCAGCAGCCCGACAGGGGGGGAGACCCAGTACTTC. V and J are TRBV28 and TRBJ2-5; 9 nucleotides match TRBD1. The CDR3 loop spans 13 amino acids. After removal of 6 bases from V and 5 bases from J, the junction contained 4 bases not matched to a gene. Germline values: CDR1 MDHEN, CDR2 SYDVKM.